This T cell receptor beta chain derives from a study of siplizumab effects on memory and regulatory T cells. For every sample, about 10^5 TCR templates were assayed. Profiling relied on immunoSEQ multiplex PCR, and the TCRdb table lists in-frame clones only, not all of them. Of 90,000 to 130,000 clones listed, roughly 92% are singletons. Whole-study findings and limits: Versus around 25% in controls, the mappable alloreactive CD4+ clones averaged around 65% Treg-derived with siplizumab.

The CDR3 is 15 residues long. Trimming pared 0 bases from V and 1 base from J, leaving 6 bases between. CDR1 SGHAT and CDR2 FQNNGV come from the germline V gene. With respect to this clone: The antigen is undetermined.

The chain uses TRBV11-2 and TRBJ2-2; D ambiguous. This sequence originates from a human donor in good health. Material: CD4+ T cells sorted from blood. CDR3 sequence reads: CASSLDVVNTGELFF. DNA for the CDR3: TGTGCCAGCAGCTTAGATGTGGTGAACACCGGGGAGCTGTTTTTT.